Listed here are 27 T cell receptor beta chains from one sample, sequenced in a study of T cells in Graves' hyperthyroidism and ophthalmopathy. There were TCR beta CDR3 regions amplified from RNA transcripts. First-round RT-PCR of the TCR CDR3 relied on the HTBI primer set. Via MiXCR, TCRdb re-called the multiplex PCR reads, giving one row per CDR3 protein. The table includes around 700,000 distinct CDR3 sequences, around a third detected once. The sample consisted of blood. The receptors derive from a woman in her thirties or forties with Graves' hyperthyroidism.

This clonotype was counted ten times or more. The chain joins TRBV19 to TRBJ1-2; D unresolved. CDR3 length: 13 amino acids. Deletions cut 4 bases from V and 4 bases from J, with 10 bases between. CDR1 and CDR2 (germline): LNHDA, SQIVND (reference sequence). CDR3 bases: TGTGCCAGTAGTACCCACCGGTCCTATGGCTACACCTTC. Its translation: CASSTHRSYGYTF.

A note on this clonotype: A much larger clone differs by one base, so this may be a read error. The rearrangement joins TRBV29-1 to TRBJ1-1; the D is unclear. Germline V lookup: CDR1 SQVTM, CDR2 ANQGSEA. The V and J ends lost 1 base and 4 bases respectively, with 7 bases between them. The CDR3 loop spans 12 amino acids. The CDR3, as DNA: TGCAGCGTTGAAGTCCGATGCACTGAAGCTTTCTTT. Its protein product is CSVEVRCTEAFF.

This rearrangement joins TRBV28 to TRBJ2-5, with 12 bases lining up with TRBD2. After removal of 10 bases from V and 3 bases from J, the junction contained 3 bases not matched to a gene. Germline CDR1 is MDHEN and CDR2 is SYDVKM. The CDR3 is made up of 13 amino acids. CDR3 protein: CATSSGREETQYF. For the CDR3, the DNA is TGTGCCACTTCTAGCGGGAGGGAAGAGACCCAGTACTTC.

This clonotype was seen ten or more times. This sequence joins TRBV4-3 and TRBJ1-2, with a weak D call TRBD1 (5 bases). The CDR3 consists of 13 residues. V lost 4 bases and J 6 bases, leaving 12 bases between the germline ends. Germline assignment: CDR1 LGHNA and CDR2 YSLEER. The CDR3 nucleotides read TGCGCCAGCAGCCTACAGGAAGGGGATGGCTACACCTTC. It translates to CASSLQEGDGYTF.

As concerns this clonotype: The junction and the germline gene differ at one end; a read error may be behind it. The genes are TRBV10-3 and TRBJ1-3, with D tentatively TRBD1 (5 bases). The CDR3 contains 17 residues. Germline lookup yields CDR1 ENHRY and CDR2 SYGVKD. The CDR3 spells CASSVGWGILSGNTIYF. The CDR3 bases are TGTGCCAGCAGTGTCGGGTGGGGGATCTTATCTGGAAACACCATATATTTT.

This clonotype was recorded many times. The rearrangement links TRBV7-9 to TRBJ2-7; maybe TRBD2 (6 bases). The V end lost 5 bases, the J end lost 0 bases, and 17 bases lay between the germline ends. Germline CDR1 SEHNR, CDR2 FQNEAQ (reference sequence). The CDR3 loop spans 16 amino acids. The CDR3 DNA is TGTGCCAGCAGCCCCCGTTCCGGGGACTTCTCCTACGAGCAGTACTTC. Translating gives CASSPRSGDFSYEQYF.

This sequence joins TRBV13 and TRBJ2-2; D is uncertain. CDR1 is PRHDT, CDR2 FYEKMQ, per germline (reference sequence). This CDR3 is 17 amino acids long. V lost 1 base and J lost 0, with 12 bases in between. CDR3 protein: CASSLVPGPPNTGELFF. The CDR3 region has the DNA TGTGCCAGCAGCTTAGTCCCCGGCCCGCCGAACACCGGGGAGCTGTTTTTT.

This clonotype was seen many times. The rearrangement uses TRBV12-3 or TRBV12-4 and TRBJ2-7; D might be TRBD1 (8 bases). Trimming stripped 6 bases from V and 6 bases from J, with 15 bases between. CDR3 length: 13 residues. In DNA form, the CDR3 reads TGTGCCAGCAGCGACAGGGGAGGGAGCGAGCAGTACTTC. Amino acid sequence: CASSDRGGSEQYF.

On this clonotype: A much bigger clone sits one base away, suggesting this may be a read error. J is TRBJ2-6 and V is TRBV12-3 or TRBV12-4; D not certain. The CDR3 extends over 12 amino acids. For the CDR3, the DNA is TGTGTCAGCAGTTTTGAGGCCAACGTCCTGACTTTC. This gives the protein CVSSFEANVLTF.

The rearrangement uses TRBV7-9 and TRBJ2-6; D is perhaps TRBD2 (5 bases). Germline-derived CDR1 and CDR2 are SEHNR and FQNEAQ (reference sequence). The CDR3 sequence is 19 residues long. The V end was cut by 1 base, the J end by 0 bases, with 16 bases between. The CDR3 bases are TGTGCCAGCAGCTTAGAGTACGGAGGCCCCGACTCTGGGGCCAACGTCCTGACTTTC. It codes for CASSLEYGGPDSGANVLTF.

This clonotype was observed a few times. This chain joins TRBV6-5 and TRBJ1-2; no firm D call. Germline CDR1 MNHEY, CDR2 SVGAGI. V was trimmed by 6 bases and J by 3 bases, leaving 14 bases between them. CDR3 size: 14 residues. DNA of the CDR3: TGTGCCAGCAGCCCCCCTTCAGAGGACTATGGCTACACCTTC. It codes for CASSPPSEDYGYTF.

J is TRBJ2-2 and V is TRBV9, with 11 bases aligning to TRBD2. This CDR3 is 14 amino acids long. With 5 bases clipped from V and 4 bases from J, the junction kept 1 base outside the gene matches. Germline CDR1 reads SGDLS; CDR2 reads YYNGEE. This CDR3 reads CASRTSGITGELFF. Written as DNA, the CDR3 is TGTGCCAGCAGGACTAGCGGGATCACCGGGGAGCTGTTTTTT.

This clonotype was picked up many times. This rearrangement joins TRBV7-2 to TRBJ1-2; 8 nucleotides align to TRBD1. Unmatched junction bases numbered 8, after V lost 5 bases and J lost 6 bases. This CDR3 has 14 residues. In germline, CDR1 is SGHTA, CDR2 FQGNSA. CDR3 DNA: TGTGCCAGCAGCCCCCAGGGGGCGCAAAATGGCTACACCTTC. Translation: CASSPQGAQNGYTF.

A word on this clonotype: A much larger clone sits a single nucleotide away, making a read error possible. This CDR3 fails to terminate in the conserved phenylalanine or tryptophan, so it likely reflects a read error. V gene TRBV4-3 combines with J gene TRBJ2-7; possibly TRBD1 for D (6 bases). Deletions cut 1 base from V and 2 bases from J, with 12 bases between. The length of the CDR3 is 15 residues. From germline, CDR1 is LGHNA and CDR2 YSLEER. CDR3 DNA: TGCGCCAGCAGCCAAGTTGGGCAGGGGACCTACGAGCAGTACCTC. Residues: CASSQVGQGTYEQYL.

As for this clonotype: A read error may account for a junction end that differs from germline. J is TRBJ1-2 and V is TRBV7-2; tentatively, D is TRBD1 (6 bases). This CDR3 spans 18 amino acids. Germline-derived CDR1 and CDR2 are SGHTA and FQGNSA. The CDR3 sequence: CASSLPVLRQGRNYGYTF. The CDR3 bases are TGCGCCAGCAGCCTCCCCGTATTAAGGCAGGGGAGGAACTATGGCTACACCTTC.

This rearrangement joins TRBV7-9 to TRBJ2-7, with D unresolved. The CDR3 has 14 residues. The germline V and J ends were trimmed by 5 bases and 2 bases, with 13 bases remaining between them. Germline V gives CDR1 SEHNR, CDR2 FQNEAQ (reference sequence). The CDR3 DNA reads as TGTGCCAGCAGCCCCCGAGCCTCAACCTACGAGCAGTACTTC. Translation gives CASSPRASTYEQYF.

This clonotype appeared a few times. This chain joins TRBV20-1 and TRBJ2-7; TRBD2 agrees at 7 bases. CDR3 length: 17 amino acids. Germline V CDR1 and CDR2: DFQATT, SNEGSKA (reference sequence). With 0 bases clipped from V and 0 bases from J, the junction kept 11 bases outside the gene matches. CDR3 DNA: TGCAGTGCTAGAGACCCAGCGGGAAACAAACCCTCCTACGAGCAGTACTTC. Its protein is CSARDPAGNKPSYEQYF.

The chain uses TRBV6-5 and TRBJ1-6, with 9 bases that match TRBD1. J lost 7 bases, V lost 6 bases, and 7 bases had no gene match. Germline lookup yields CDR1 MNHEY and CDR2 SVGAGI. The CDR3 has 15 residues. The CDR3 is CASRSTGGWNSPLHF. DNA for the CDR3: TGTGCCAGCAGAAGCACAGGGGGCTGGAATTCACCCCTCCACTTT.

There are many counts of this clonotype. The V call is TRBV2, the J call TRBJ1-3; D gene unclear. CDR1 and CDR2 from the germline V gene are SNHLY and FYNNEI. CDR3 size: 15 residues. V lost 2 bases to trimming and J lost 0 bases, with 8 bases between them. CDR3 loop: CASSERTVSGNTIYF. The CDR3 coding sequence is TGTGCCAGCAGTGAAAGAACAGTCTCTGGAAACACCATATATTTT. Drawing the rest from reference TRBV2 and TRBJ1-3, the complete variable domain is EPEVTQTPSHQVTQMGQEVILRCVPISNHLYFYWYRQILGQKVEFLVSFYNNEISEKSEIFDDQFSVERPDGSNFTLKIRSTKLEDSAMYFCASSERTVSGNTIYFGEGSWLTVV.

As regards this clonotype: A much larger clone lies one base from this, so it may be a read error. This rearrangement joins TRBV10-3 to TRBJ1-4, with unresolved D. Trimming took off 6 bases at V and 5 bases at J, with 13 bases between the two ends. Germline CDR1 reads ENHRY; CDR2 reads SYGVKD. The CDR3 is made up of 14 amino acids. The CDR3 is CAISSSFFNEKLFF. The CDR3, as DNA: TGTGCCATCAGCAGCAGCTTTTTCAATGAAAAACTGTTTTTT.

The CDR3 reads CASSFARWGMGGTEAFF. CDR3 bases: TGTGCCAGCAGCTTCGCGCGGTGGGGAATGGGGGGAACTGAAGCTTTCTTT. The gene calls are TRBV11-2 and TRBJ1-1, with D possibly TRBD1 on 5 matching bases. With 3 bases removed from V and 5 bases from J, the gap between germline ends came to 22 bases. The CDR3 is made up of 17 amino acids. Looked up from germline, CDR1 is SGHAT and CDR2 is FQNNGV.

This clonotype has a count of ten or more. This sequence joins TRBV6-8 and TRBJ1-2; D ambiguous. Per the germline V gene, CDR1 is MNHGY and CDR2 is SAAAGT. The CDR3 totals 11 residues. V dropped 8 bases and J dropped 4 bases, with 8 bases sitting between them. For the CDR3, the DNA is TGTGCCAGCGGGATCTGCTATGGCTACACCTTC. As protein: CASGICYGYTF.

This chain connects TRBV3-1 to TRBJ1-5; 8 bases align to TRBD1. Germline lookup yields CDR1 LGHDT and CDR2 YNNKEL (reference sequence). Unmatched junction bases numbered 3, after V lost 3 bases and J lost 5 bases. This CDR3 spans 14 amino acids. The CDR3 here is CASSHDRGHQPQHF. The CDR3 nucleotides are TGTGCCAGCAGCCACGACAGGGGTCATCAGCCCCAGCATTTT. The whole variable domain, remainder taken from reference TRBV3-1 and TRBJ1-5, is DTAVSQTPKYLVTQMGNDKSIKCEQNLGHDTMYWYKQDSKKFLKIMFSYNNKELIINETVPNRFSPKSPDKAHLNLHINSLELGDSAVYFCASSHDRGHQPQHFGDGTRLSIL.

This clonotype has ten or more counts. The rearrangement joins TRBV20-1 to TRBJ2-6; TRBD2 is a possible D gene (6 bases). Deletions cut 0 bases from V and 0 bases from J, with 6 bases between. This CDR3 is 15 amino acids long. Germline lookup yields CDR1 DFQATT and CDR2 SNEGSKA (reference sequence). Here the CDR3 DNA reads TGCAGTGCTAGAGACGGGGGCTCTGGGGCCAACGTCCTGACTTTC. Its protein is CSARDGGSGANVLTF.

This chain joins TRBV7-2 and TRBJ2-2; perhaps TRBD2 as D (6 bases). Trimming removed 5 bases from V and 4 bases from J, with 14 bases in between. Germline V gene sequence: CDR1 SGHTA, CDR2 FQGNSA. CDR3 length: 15 amino acids. The CDR3 nucleotides read TGTGCCAGCAGCGGGCGGGGAGGAAGCACCGGGGAGCTGTTTTTT. Its protein product is CASSGRGGSTGELFF.

The chain has TRBV7-9 and TRBJ1-1; a possible D gene is TRBD1 (5 bases). The CDR3 runs to 16 residues. V lost 4 bases and J lost 0, with 15 bases in between. From germline, CDR1 is SEHNR and CDR2 FQNEAQ (reference sequence). The CDR3 spells CASSSPSAGLNTEAFF. The CDR3 DNA is TGTGCCAGCAGCTCACCATCTGCGGGGCTGAACACTGAAGCTTTCTTT.

Ten or more counts support this clonotype. The chain links TRBV29-1 to TRBJ1-2; D not certain. The length of the CDR3 is 11 residues. Trimming took 4 bases from V and 9 from J, leaving 12 bases between them. Germline CDR1 is SQVTM and CDR2 is ANQGSEA. The CDR3 protein is CSVVKGMSYTF. The CDR3 DNA sequence: TGCAGCGTTGTAAAGGGTATGAGCTACACCTTC.